The rows below give T cell receptor beta chains drawn from one sample of a study of T-cell reconstitution after alpha-beta-depleted transplantation in children. TCRdb fed the PCR reads into MiXCR, producing one record per CDR3 protein. The sample has approximately 230,000 distinct CDR3 sequences, more than 20% seen once; the top ten hold about 2.6%. The specimen was PBMCs, collected before TCRalphabeta/CD19-depleted stem cell transplant. The source is a girl aged 2 to 9 with Fanconi anemia, due to receive a stem cell transplant. The CDR3 runs from the conserved cysteine through the conserved F or W. The D gene is left open where the match is weak. Expanded clones get a size class; other rows say once, few or many, or leave the size out.

clone_size j_call d_call v_call cdr3_nt cdr3_aa
few TRBJ2-1 NA TRBV29-1 TGCAGCGTTGAGGGCAGGGGAGGGAATGAGCAGTTCTTC CSVEGRGGNEQFF
many TRBJ1-1 TRBD1 TRBV12-3/TRBV12-4 TGTGCCAGCAGTGAGCAGGGGGCGGGAACTGAAGCTTTCTTT CASSEQGAGTEAFF
many TRBJ2-1 NA TRBV20-1 TGCAGTGCTAGAGATAGGAGACAAGCGGACGTCCACCAGTTCTTC CSARDRRQADVHQFF
NA TRBJ2-5 NA TRBV3-1 TGTGCCAGCAGCCAAAAGGCATCGAGGCTGTACCCCCGGGAGACCCAGTACTTC CASSQKASRLYPRETQYF
few TRBJ2-5 TRBD2 TRBV10-3 TGTGCCATCAGGCGGACTAGCGGGGAGCAAGAGACCCAGTACTTC CAIRRTSGEQETQYF
many TRBJ2-7 TRBD2 TRBV12-3/TRBV12-4 TGTGCCAGCAGTTTAGGGACTAGTATCGAGCAGTACTTC CASSLGTSIEQYF
few TRBJ2-1 TRBD2 TRBV7-3 TGTGCCAGCAGCTTAGGCTCGTCTAGCGGGCGAGAGCAGTTCTTC CASSLGSSSGREQFF
few TRBJ2-3 NA TRBV28 TGTGCCAGCGTTCAGCGTGGACGGGCTAGCACAGATACGCAGTATTTT CASVQRGRASTDTQYF
NA TRBJ1-1 NA TRBV5-6 TGTGCCAGCAGCAAGCCGGCAGGGACTGAAGCTTTCTTT CASSKPAGTEAFF
many TRBJ2-5 NA TRBV12-3/TRBV12-4 TGTGCCAGCACCCCCCGGGCAGAAGAGACCCAGTACTTC CASTPRAEETQYF
NA TRBJ2-2 NA TRBV29-1 TGCAGCGTGTCCCTCGCGAATCAGCTTTCCGGGGAGCTGTTTTTT CSVSLANQLSGELFF
many TRBJ2-1 NA TRBV9 TGTGCCAGCAGCGTCGACAATGAGCAGTTCTTC CASSVDNEQFF
NA TRBJ2-2 NA TRBV7-6 TGTGCCAGCAGCCTAGACTCAGGGGAGCTGTTTTTT CASSLDSGELFF
NA TRBJ2-7 NA TRBV9 TGTGCCAGCAGCCATGGTGGGGCCTCCTACGAGCAGTACTTC CASSHGGASYEQYF
many TRBJ1-1 NA TRBV6-5 TGTGCCAGCAGTTACAGACTGGGTGGCACTGAAGCTTTCTTT CASSYRLGGTEAFF
few TRBJ2-7 TRBD2 TRBV6-4 TGTGCCAGCAGTGAAATACTAGGGGAGGGCGAGCAGTACTTC CASSEILGEGEQYF
NA TRBJ1-1 NA TRBV15 TGTGCCACCAGCAGACGGGCCGACGCTGAAGCTTTCTTT CATSRRADAEAFF
few TRBJ2-2 NA TRBV11-1 TGTGCCAGCAGCTTATCTGAGAAAACCGGGGAGCTGTTTTTT CASSLSEKTGELFF
NA TRBJ2-3 TRBD2 TRBV20-1 TGCAGTGCTAGACGGGGACTAGCGGGGTACACAGATACGCAGTATTTT CSARRGLAGYTDTQYF
NA TRBJ2-1 NA TRBV19 TGTGCCAGTAGTATCGGTAATGAGCAGTTCTTC CASSIGNEQFF
many TRBJ2-7 NA TRBV27 TGTGCTACAACAGGCGGAACCTACGAGCAGTACTTC CATTGGTYEQYF
many TRBJ2-3 TRBD2 TRBV7-3 TGTGCCAGCAGCTTAGGACTAGCGGCCACAGATACGCAGTATTTT CASSLGLAATDTQYF
many TRBJ1-1 NA TRBV6-5 TGTGCCAGCAGTTACCGCGACTACAGACAGCTTATGAACACTGAAGCTTTCTTT CASSYRDYRQLMNTEAFF
NA TRBJ2-7 NA TRBV28 TGTGCCAGCAGTTTACTATGTGTTGGGTACGAGCAGTACTTC CASSLLCVGYEQYF
few TRBJ2-3 TRBD2 TRBV29-1 TGCAGCGTTGTGATAGCACTAGCGGGAGAGCTAACAGATACGCAGTATTTT CSVVIALAGELTDTQYF
few TRBJ1-2 NA TRBV28 TGTGCCAGCGCCGATGGTGGGGACTATGGCTACACCTTC CASADGGDYGYTF